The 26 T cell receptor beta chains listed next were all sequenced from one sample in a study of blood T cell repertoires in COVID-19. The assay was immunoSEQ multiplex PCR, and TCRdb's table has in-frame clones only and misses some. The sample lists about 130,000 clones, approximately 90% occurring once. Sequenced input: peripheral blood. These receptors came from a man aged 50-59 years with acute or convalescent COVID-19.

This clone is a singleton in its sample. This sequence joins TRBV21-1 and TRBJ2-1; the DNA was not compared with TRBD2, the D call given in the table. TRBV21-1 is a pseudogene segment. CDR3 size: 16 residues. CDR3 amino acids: CASSNGSGRHIHEQFF. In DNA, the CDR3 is TGTGCCAGCAGCAATGGTAGCGGCCGTCATATTCATGAGCAGTTCTTC.

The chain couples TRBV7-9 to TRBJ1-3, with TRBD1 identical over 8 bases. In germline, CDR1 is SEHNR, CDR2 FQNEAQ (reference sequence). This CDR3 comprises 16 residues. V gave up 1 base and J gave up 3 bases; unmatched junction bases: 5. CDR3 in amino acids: CASSLERGTGGNTIYF. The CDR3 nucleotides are TGTGCCAGCAGCTTAGAGCGAGGGACAGGTGGAAACACCATATATTTT.

In DNA form, the CDR3 reads TGTGCCAGCATGAACCCCGGGACTAGTTTCTACGAGCAGTACTTC. It translates to CASMNPGTSFYEQYF. V gene TRBV6-5 combines with J gene TRBJ2-7; 8 bases are shared with TRBD2. V gave up 7 bases and J gave up 3 bases; unmatched junction bases: 11. This CDR3 comprises 15 residues. CDR1 is MNHEY, CDR2 SVGAGI, per germline.

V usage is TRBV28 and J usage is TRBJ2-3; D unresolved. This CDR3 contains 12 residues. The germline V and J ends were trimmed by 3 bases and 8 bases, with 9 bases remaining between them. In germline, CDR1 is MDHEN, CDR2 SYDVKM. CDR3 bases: TGTGCCAGCAGTTTTCCCACTCGTACGCAGTATTTT. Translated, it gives CASSFPTRTQYF. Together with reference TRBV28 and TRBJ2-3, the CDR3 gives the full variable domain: DVKVTQSSRYLVKRTGEKVFLECVQDMDHENMFWYRQDPGLGLRLIYFSYDVKMKEKGDIPEGYSVSREKKERFSLILESASTNQTSMYLCASSFPTRTQYFGPGTRLTVL.

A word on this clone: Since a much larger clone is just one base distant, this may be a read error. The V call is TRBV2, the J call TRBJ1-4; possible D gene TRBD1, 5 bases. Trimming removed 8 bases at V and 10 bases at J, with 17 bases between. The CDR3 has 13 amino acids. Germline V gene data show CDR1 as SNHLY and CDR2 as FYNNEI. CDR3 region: CASRRTRLGKLFF. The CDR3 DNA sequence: TGTGCCAGCCGAAGGACAAGGCTCGGAAAACTGTTTTTT.

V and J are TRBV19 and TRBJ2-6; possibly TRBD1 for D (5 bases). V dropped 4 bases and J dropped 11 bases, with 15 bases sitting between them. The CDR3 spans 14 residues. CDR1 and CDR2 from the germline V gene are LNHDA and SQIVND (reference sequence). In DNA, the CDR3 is TGTGCCAGTAGTACCTCGTCGACAGTGGACGTCCTGACTTTC. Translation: CASSTSSTVDVLTF.

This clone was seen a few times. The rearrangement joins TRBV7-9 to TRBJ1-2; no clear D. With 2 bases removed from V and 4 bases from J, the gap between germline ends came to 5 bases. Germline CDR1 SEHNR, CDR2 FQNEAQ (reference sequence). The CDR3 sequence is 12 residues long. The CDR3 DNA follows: TGTGCCAGCAGCTTACGAGCCTATGGCTACACCTTC. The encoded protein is CASSLRAYGYTF.

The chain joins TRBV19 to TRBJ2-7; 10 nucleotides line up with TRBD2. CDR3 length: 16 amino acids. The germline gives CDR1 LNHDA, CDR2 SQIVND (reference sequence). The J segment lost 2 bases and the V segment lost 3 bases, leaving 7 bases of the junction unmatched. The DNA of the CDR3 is TGTGCCAGTAGTATCAGGTGGCTAGCGGGAGCCTACGAGCAGTACTTC. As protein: CASSIRWLAGAYEQYF.

The CDR3 region is CASSYRGPSRLYGYTF. The CDR3 DNA follows: TGTGCCAGCAGCTACAGGGGGCCCTCCCGTCTTTATGGCTACACCTTC. The V call is TRBV27, the J call TRBJ1-2, with 9 bases fitting TRBD1. The CDR3 loop spans 16 amino acids. Germline loops: CDR1 MNHEY, CDR2 SMNVEV (reference sequence). Germline trimming cut 6 bases from V and 5 bases from J; bases unmatched to any gene: 13.

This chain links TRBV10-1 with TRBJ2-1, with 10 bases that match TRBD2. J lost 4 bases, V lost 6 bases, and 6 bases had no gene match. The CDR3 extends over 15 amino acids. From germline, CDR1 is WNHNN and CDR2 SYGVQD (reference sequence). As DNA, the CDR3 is TGCGCCAGCAGCGCCGGGACTAGCGTTTACAATGAGCAGTTCTTC. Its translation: CASSAGTSVYNEQFF.

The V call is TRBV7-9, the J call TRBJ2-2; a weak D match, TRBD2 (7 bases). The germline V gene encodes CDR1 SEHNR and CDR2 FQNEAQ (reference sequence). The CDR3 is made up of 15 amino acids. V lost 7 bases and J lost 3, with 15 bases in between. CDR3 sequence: CASTITGRDTGELFF. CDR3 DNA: TGTGCCAGCACCATAACAGGGAGGGACACCGGGGAGCTGTTTTTT.

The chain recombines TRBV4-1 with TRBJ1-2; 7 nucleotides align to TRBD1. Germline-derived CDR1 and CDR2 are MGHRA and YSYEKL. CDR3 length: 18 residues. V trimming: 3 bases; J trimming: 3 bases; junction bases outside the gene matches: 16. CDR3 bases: TGCGCCAGCAGCCATATTGTTAAACGGGACAGCGGTGACTATGGCTACACCTTC. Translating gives CASSHIVKRDSGDYGYTF.

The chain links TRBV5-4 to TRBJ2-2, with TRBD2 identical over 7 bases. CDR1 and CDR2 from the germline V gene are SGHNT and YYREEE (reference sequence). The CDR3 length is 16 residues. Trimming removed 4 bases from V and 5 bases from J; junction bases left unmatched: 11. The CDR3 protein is CASSPHPQGGTGELFF. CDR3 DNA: TGTGCCAGCAGCCCCCATCCCCAGGGAGGGACCGGGGAGCTGTTTTTT.

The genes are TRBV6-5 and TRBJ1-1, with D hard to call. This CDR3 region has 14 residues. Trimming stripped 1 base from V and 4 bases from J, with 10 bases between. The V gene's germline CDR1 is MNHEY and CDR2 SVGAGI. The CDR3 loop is CASSYLSRSTEAFF. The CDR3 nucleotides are TGTGCCAGCAGTTACTTGAGCAGGTCCACTGAAGCTTTCTTT.

The CDR3, as DNA: TGTGCCAGCAGTACCGGACACAACTTGAACACTGAAGCTTTCTTT. Amino acid sequence: CASSTGHNLNTEAFF. The gene calls are TRBV28 and TRBJ1-1, with D possibly being TRBD1 (5 bases). The germline gives CDR1 MDHEN, CDR2 SYDVKM. CDR3 length: 15 amino acids. Trimming removed 5 bases at V and 0 bases at J, with 13 bases between.

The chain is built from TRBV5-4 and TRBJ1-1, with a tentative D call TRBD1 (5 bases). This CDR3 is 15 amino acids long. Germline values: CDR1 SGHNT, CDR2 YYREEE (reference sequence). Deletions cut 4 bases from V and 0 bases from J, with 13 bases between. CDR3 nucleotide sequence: TGTGCCAGCAGCCAGACGTGGGGCATGAACACTGAAGCTTTCTTT. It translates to CASSQTWGMNTEAFF. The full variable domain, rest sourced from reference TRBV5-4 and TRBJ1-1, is ETGVTQSPTHLIKTRGQQVTLRCSSQSGHNTVSWYQQALGQGPQFIFQYYREEENGRGNFPPRFSGLQFPNYSSELNVNALELDDSALYLCASSQTWGMNTEAFFGQGTRLTVV.

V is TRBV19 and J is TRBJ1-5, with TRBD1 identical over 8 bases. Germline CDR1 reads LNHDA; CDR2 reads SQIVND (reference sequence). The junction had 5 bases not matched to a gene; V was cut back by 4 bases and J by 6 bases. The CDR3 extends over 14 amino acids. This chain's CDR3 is CASSTDRGGQPQHF. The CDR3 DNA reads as TGTGCCAGTAGTACTGACAGGGGCGGTCAGCCCCAGCATTTT.

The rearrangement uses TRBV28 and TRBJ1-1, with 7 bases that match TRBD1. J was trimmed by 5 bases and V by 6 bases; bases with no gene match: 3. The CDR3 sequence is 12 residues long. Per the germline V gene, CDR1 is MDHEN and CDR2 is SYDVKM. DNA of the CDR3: TGTGCCAGCAGCTCGACAGGGACTGAAGCTTTCTTT. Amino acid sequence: CASSSTGTEAFF.

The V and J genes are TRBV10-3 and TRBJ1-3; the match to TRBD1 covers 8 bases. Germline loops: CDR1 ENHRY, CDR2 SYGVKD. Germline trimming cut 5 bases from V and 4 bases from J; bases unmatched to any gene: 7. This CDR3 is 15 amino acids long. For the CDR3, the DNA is TGTGCCATCAGTAACCAGGGGGCGCAGGGAAACACCATATATTTT. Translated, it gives CAISNQGAQGNTIYF.

This chain's CDR3 is CATSKQPDQPQHF. The CDR3 DNA reads as TGTGCCACCAGTAAACAGCCAGACCAGCCCCAGCATTTT. V and J are TRBV24-1 and TRBJ1-5; D not certain. V was trimmed by 6 bases and J by 7 bases, leaving 12 bases between them. The germline gives CDR1 KGHDR, CDR2 SFDVKD. This CDR3 is built from 13 residues.

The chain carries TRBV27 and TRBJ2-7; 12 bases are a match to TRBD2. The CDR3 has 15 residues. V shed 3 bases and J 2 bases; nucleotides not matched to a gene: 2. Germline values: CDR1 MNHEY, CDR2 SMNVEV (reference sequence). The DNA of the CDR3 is TGTGCCAGCAGTTTCTCTAGCGGGAGGGCCTACGAGCAGTACTTC. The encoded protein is CASSFSSGRAYEQYF.

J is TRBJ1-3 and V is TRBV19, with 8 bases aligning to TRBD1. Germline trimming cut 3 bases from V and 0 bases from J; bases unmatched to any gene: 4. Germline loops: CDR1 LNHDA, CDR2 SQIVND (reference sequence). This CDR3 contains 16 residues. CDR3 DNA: TGTGCCAGTAGTATCGGGACAGGCTTCTCTGGAAACACCATATATTTT. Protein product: CASSIGTGFSGNTIYF.

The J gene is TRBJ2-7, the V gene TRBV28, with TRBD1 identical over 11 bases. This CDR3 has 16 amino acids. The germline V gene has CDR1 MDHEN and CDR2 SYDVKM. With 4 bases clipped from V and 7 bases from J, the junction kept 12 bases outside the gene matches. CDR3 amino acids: CASSSNKWDRGREQYF. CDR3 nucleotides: TGTGCCAGCAGTTCCAATAAGTGGGACAGGGGGAGGGAGCAGTACTTC.

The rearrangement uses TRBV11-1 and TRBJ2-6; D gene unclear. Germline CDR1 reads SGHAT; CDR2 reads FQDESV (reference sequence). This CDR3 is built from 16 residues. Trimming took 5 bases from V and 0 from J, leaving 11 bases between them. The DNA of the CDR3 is TGTGCCAGCAGCCTACGCCCGAGCTCTGGGGCCAACGTCCTGACTTTC. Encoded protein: CASSLRPSSGANVLTF.

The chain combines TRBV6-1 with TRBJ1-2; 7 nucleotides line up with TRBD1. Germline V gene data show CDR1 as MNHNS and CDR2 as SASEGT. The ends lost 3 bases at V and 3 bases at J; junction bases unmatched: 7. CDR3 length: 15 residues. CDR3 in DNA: TGTGCCAGCAGTGAGCTATACGGGACAGACTATGGCTACACCTTC. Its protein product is CASSELYGTDYGYTF.

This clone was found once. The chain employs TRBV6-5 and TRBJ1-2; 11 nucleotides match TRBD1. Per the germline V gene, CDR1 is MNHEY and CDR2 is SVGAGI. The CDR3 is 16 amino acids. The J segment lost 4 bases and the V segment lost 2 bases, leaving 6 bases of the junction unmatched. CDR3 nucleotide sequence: TGTGCCAGCAGTTACAGCGGACAGGGGGCTTCCTATGGCTACACCTTC. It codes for CASSYSGQGASYGYTF.